This T cell receptor (beta chain) was profiled in a study of response to subunit inactivated influenza vaccine. This clonotype was detected only a few times. What it recognizes is unknown. Each CDR3 protein gets one entry after TCRdb re-called the RT-PCR reads with MiXCR. The repertoire holds about 610,000 distinct CDR3 sequences, with around 15% as singletons. Findings and caveats of the study: After each seasonal influenza vaccination, few new T cells are recruited, the authors suggested.

The sequence derives from a man over 45 who received an inactivated influenza vaccine. The sample was PBMCs from blood, taken less than 13 days after vaccination.

CDR3 DNA sequence: TGCGCCAGCAGCTTGGAGGGCGTCTCTGGAAACACCATATATTTT. Its protein product is CASSLEGVSGNTIYF. The V gene is TRBV5-1, the J gene TRBJ1-3; D unclear. Germline V gene lookup returns CDR1 SGHRS and CDR2 YFSETQ. This CDR3 is 15 amino acids long. V lost 0 bases, J lost 0 bases, and 7 bases lay in between.